This T cell receptor (beta chain) was recorded in a study of T cell responses to AZD1222 COVID-19 vaccine. Overall study findings and caveats: Repertoires were obtained only post-peak T cell response.

Worth noting for this clone: Antigen: not known.

Clones were read by immunoSEQ multiplex PCR, and TCRdb kept only the in-frame ones, dropping some. This table has 90,000 to 110,000 clones, about four fifths appearing once. This clonotype was obtained from an adult in good health. The sequencing here drew on peripheral blood, taken on day 0 of AZD1222 vaccination.

The chain's CDR3 is CASGLGGTTHTGELFF. In DNA, the CDR3 is TGTGCTAGTGGTTTGGGGGGGACCACCCACACCGGGGAGCTGTTTTTT. J is TRBJ2-2 and V is TRBV12-5; the D call may be TRBD1 or TRBD2 (5 bases each). There are 16 residues in the CDR3. The germline V and J ends were trimmed by 1 base and 3 bases, with 12 bases remaining between them. Looked up from germline, CDR1 is LGHNT and CDR2 is FRNRAP.